This T cell receptor beta chain was captured in a study of T cell responses to AZD1222 COVID-19 vaccine. Libraries were prepared by immunoSEQ multiplex PCR; TCRdb keeps only in-frame clonotypes and omits some of them. Of roughly 130,000 clones in the sample, 91% were seen once. The germline CDR1 and CDR2 sequences are SNHLY and FYNNEI. CDR3 length: 15 residues. The trim removed 8 bases at V and 7 bases at J, leaving 13 bases unmatched. The sequencing here drew on peripheral blood, taken on day 0 of AZD1222 vaccination. V usage is TRBV2 and J usage is TRBJ1-4; TRBD1 agrees at 7 bases. The receptor's source is an adult in good health. CDR3 bases: TGTGCCAGCTCGCGAACCGGGACAGTGGGTGAAAAACTGTTTTTT. This translates into CASSRTGTVGEKLFF.